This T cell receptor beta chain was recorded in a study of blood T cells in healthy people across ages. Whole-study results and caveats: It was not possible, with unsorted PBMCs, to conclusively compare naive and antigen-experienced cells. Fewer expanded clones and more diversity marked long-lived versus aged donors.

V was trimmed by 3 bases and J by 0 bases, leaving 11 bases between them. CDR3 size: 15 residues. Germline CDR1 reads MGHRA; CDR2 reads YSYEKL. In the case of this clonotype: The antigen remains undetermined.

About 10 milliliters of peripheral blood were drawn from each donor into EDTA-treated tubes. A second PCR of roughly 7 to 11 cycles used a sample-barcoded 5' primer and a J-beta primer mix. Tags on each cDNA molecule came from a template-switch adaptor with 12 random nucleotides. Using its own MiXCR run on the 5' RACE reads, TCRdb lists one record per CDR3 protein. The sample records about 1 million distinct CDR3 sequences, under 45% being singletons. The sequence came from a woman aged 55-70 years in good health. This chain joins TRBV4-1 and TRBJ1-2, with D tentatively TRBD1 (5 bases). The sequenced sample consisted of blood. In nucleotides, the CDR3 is TGCGCCAGCAGCCACGGGTCGGGGGCTAACTATGGCTACACCTTC. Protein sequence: CASSHGSGANYGYTF.